This is a list of T cell receptor beta chains from one sample in a study of cytomegalovirus exposure and HLA in healthy donors. Profiling relied on immunoSEQ multiplex PCR, and the TCRdb table lists in-frame clones only, not all of them. This sample's clone table lists over 150,000 clones. What was sequenced was PBMCs. The source is a boy aged 10-17 years in good health and CMV-seronegative. Each CDR3 is given with its conserved first and last residue. The order of the fields is J gene, D gene, CDR3 length, V gene, CDR3 protein, CDR3 DNA. A D gene is named only where the DNA matches it firmly.

J gene: TRBJ2-7
D gene: TRBD2
CDR3 length: 16
V gene: TRBV28
CDR3 protein: CASSRVGGDHSYEQYF
CDR3 DNA: TGTGCCAGCAGTCGGGTCGGGGGGGACCACTCCTACGAGCAGTACTTC

J gene: TRBJ1-2
D gene: TRBD1
CDR3 length: 15
V gene: TRBV5-6
CDR3 protein: CASSLTGGPDYGYTF
CDR3 DNA: TGTGCCAGCAGCTTAACAGGGGGCCCTGACTATGGCTACACCTTC

J gene: TRBJ1-2
D gene: TRBD1
CDR3 length: 18
V gene: TRBV15
CDR3 protein: CATSRLPARRDRGYGYTF
CDR3 DNA: TGTGCCACCAGCAGACTGCCTGCTCGCCGGGACAGGGGCTATGGCTACACCTTC

J gene: TRBJ2-7
D gene: TRBD2
CDR3 length: 17
V gene: TRBV15
CDR3 protein: CATSPGLAGPTSYEQYF
CDR3 DNA: TGTGCCACCAGTCCGGGACTAGCGGGGCCTACCTCCTACGAGCAGTACTTC

J gene: TRBJ2-5
D gene: TRBD2
CDR3 length: 16
V gene: TRBV11-2
CDR3 protein: CASSQTSGGASGTQYF
CDR3 DNA: TGTGCCAGCAGCCAGACCAGCGGGGGGGCCTCCGGGACCCAGTACTTC

J gene: TRBJ1-3
D gene: .
CDR3 length: 12
V gene: TRBV28
CDR3 protein: CASSPQGNTIYF
CDR3 DNA: TGTGCCAGCAGTCCCCAGGGAAACACCATATATTTT

J gene: TRBJ1-4
D gene: .
CDR3 length: 13
V gene: TRBV19
CDR3 protein: CASKKGDNEKLFF
CDR3 DNA: TGTGCCAGTAAAAAGGGGGATAATGAAAAACTGTTTTTT

J gene: TRBJ1-1
D gene: TRBD1
CDR3 length: 15
V gene: TRBV6-6
CDR3 protein: CASRTTGVLNTEAFF
CDR3 DNA: TGTGCCAGCAGGACTACAGGGGTCCTAAACACTGAAGCTTTCTTT

J gene: TRBJ2-5
D gene: TRBD1
CDR3 length: 14
V gene: TRBV10-2
CDR3 protein: CASRETGILETQYF
CDR3 DNA: TGCGCCAGCAGGGAGACAGGGATATTAGAGACCCAGTACTTC

J gene: TRBJ2-7
D gene: TRBD2
CDR3 length: 14
V gene: TRBV5-4
CDR3 protein: CASRLAGGSYEQYF
CDR3 DNA: TGTGCCAGCAGGCTAGCGGGGGGCTCCTACGAGCAGTACTTC

J gene: TRBJ1-6
D gene: TRBD1
CDR3 length: 16
V gene: TRBV25-1
CDR3 protein: CASSSLGQGENSPLHF
CDR3 DNA: TGTGCCAGCAGTTCCTTAGGACAGGGGGAAAATTCACCCCTCCACTTT

J gene: TRBJ1-1
D gene: .
CDR3 length: 14
V gene: TRBV6-6
CDR3 protein: CASSYSIEGGEAFF
CDR3 DNA: TGTGCCAGCAGTTACTCGATTGAAGGGGGTGAAGCTTTCTTT

J gene: TRBJ2-6
D gene: .
CDR3 length: 17
V gene: TRBV2
CDR3 protein: CASAVDRINSGANVLTF
CDR3 DNA: TGTGCCAGCGCCGTGGACAGAATTAACTCTGGGGCCAACGTCCTGACTTTC

J gene: TRBJ2-2
D gene: .
CDR3 length: 15
V gene: TRBV5-4
CDR3 protein: CASSWGGADTGELFF
CDR3 DNA: TGTGCCAGCAGCTGGGGGGGGGCTGACACCGGGGAGCTGTTTTTT

J gene: TRBJ1-6
D gene: .
CDR3 length: 14
V gene: TRBV9
CDR3 protein: CATRSEGRNSPLHF
CDR3 DNA: TGTGCCACCCGTTCGGAGGGCCGGAATTCACCCCTCCACTTT

J gene: TRBJ2-3
D gene: .
CDR3 length: 14
V gene: TRBV6-5
CDR3 protein: CASRPRPRTDTQYF
CDR3 DNA: TGTGCCAGCAGACCTAGGCCGCGCACAGATACGCAGTATTTT

J gene: TRBJ2-3
D gene: .
CDR3 length: 15
V gene: TRBV7-3
CDR3 protein: CASSLTWLRTDTQYF
CDR3 DNA: TGTGCCAGCAGCTTAACTTGGCTCCGCACAGATACGCAGTATTTT

J gene: TRBJ2-7
D gene: .
CDR3 length: 12
V gene: TRBV29-1
CDR3 protein: CSVVLGGYEQYF
CDR3 DNA: TGCAGCGTTGTACTCGGGGGCTACGAGCAGTACTTC

J gene: TRBJ2-7
D gene: TRBD1
CDR3 length: 15
V gene: TRBV2
CDR3 protein: CASSPDRVLTYEQYF
CDR3 DNA: TGTGCCAGCAGCCCGGACAGGGTCCTAACCTACGAGCAGTACTTC

J gene: TRBJ1-2
D gene: .
CDR3 length: 10
V gene: TRBV20-1
CDR3 protein: CSADTYGYTF
CDR3 DNA: TGCAGTGCCGACACCTATGGCTACACCTTC

J gene: TRBJ2-1
D gene: TRBD1
CDR3 length: 16
V gene: TRBV11-2
CDR3 protein: CASSLPGQGLFNEQFF
CDR3 DNA: TGTGCCAGCAGCCTACCGGGACAGGGCCTATTCAATGAGCAGTTCTTC

J gene: TRBJ1-4
D gene: .
CDR3 length: 15
V gene: TRBV9
CDR3 protein: CASSVDSQNNEKLFF
CDR3 DNA: TGTGCCAGCAGCGTGGACAGTCAGAATAATGAAAAACTGTTTTTT

J gene: TRBJ2-7
D gene: .
CDR3 length: 15
V gene: TRBV28
CDR3 protein: CASSLQVSSSYEQYF
CDR3 DNA: TGTGCCAGCAGTCTACAGGTCTCTTCCTCCTACGAGCAGTACTTC

J gene: TRBJ2-1
D gene: .
CDR3 length: 13
V gene: TRBV19
CDR3 protein: CASSYDRGGGRFF
CDR3 DNA: TGTGCCAGTAGTTACGATCGAGGCGGGGGCAGGTTCTTC

J gene: TRBJ2-2
D gene: .
CDR3 length: 14
V gene: TRBV7-8
CDR3 protein: CASSLSGGFGELFF
CDR3 DNA: TGTGCCAGCAGCTTAAGTGGGGGGTTCGGGGAGCTGTTTTTT

J gene: TRBJ1-1
D gene: .
CDR3 length: 9
V gene: TRBV2
CDR3 protein: CAGQEEAFF
CDR3 DNA: TGTGCCGGCCAAGAAGAAGCTTTCTTT

J gene: TRBJ2-1
D gene: .
CDR3 length: 15
V gene: TRBV5-1
CDR3 protein: CASSLGGGPYNEQFF
CDR3 DNA: TGCGCCAGCAGCTTGGGGGGGGGCCCCTACAATGAGCAGTTCTTC

J gene: TRBJ1-1
D gene: .
CDR3 length: 12
V gene: TRBV18
CDR3 protein: CASSPGVTEAFF
CDR3 DNA: TGTGCCAGCTCACCGGGAGTCACTGAAGCTTTCTTT

J gene: TRBJ2-3
D gene: TRBD2
CDR3 length: 13
V gene: TRBV30
CDR3 protein: CAWTGGSTDTQYF
CDR3 DNA: TGTGCCTGGACGGGGGGGAGCACAGATACGCAGTATTTT

J gene: TRBJ2-5
D gene: TRBD1
CDR3 length: 12
V gene: TRBV30
CDR3 protein: CAWGDRRETQYF
CDR3 DNA: TGTGCCTGGGGGGACAGACGAGAGACCCAGTACTTC

J gene: TRBJ2-5
D gene: .
CDR3 length: 16
V gene: TRBV5-5
CDR3 protein: CASTILVGAAQETQYF
CDR3 DNA: TGTGCCAGCACTATACTTGTGGGGGCAGCCCAAGAGACCCAGTACTTC

J gene: TRBJ1-2
D gene: .
CDR3 length: 14
V gene: TRBV18
CDR3 protein: CASSPREVTDGYTF
CDR3 DNA: TGTGCCAGCTCACCTCGTGAGGTGACGGATGGCTACACCTTC

J gene: TRBJ1-5
D gene: .
CDR3 length: 14
V gene: TRBV6-4
CDR3 protein: CASSHRATYQPQHF
CDR3 DNA: TGTGCCAGCAGTCACAGGGCCACCTATCAGCCCCAGCATTTT

J gene: TRBJ2-7
D gene: .
CDR3 length: 13
V gene: TRBV27
CDR3 protein: CASSLSFSYEQYF
CDR3 DNA: TGTGCCAGCAGTTTATCATTCAGCTACGAGCAGTACTTC

J gene: TRBJ2-1
D gene: .
CDR3 length: 13
V gene: TRBV2
CDR3 protein: CATPGISYNEQFF
CDR3 DNA: TGTGCCACCCCGGGTATCTCCTACAATGAGCAGTTCTTC

J gene: TRBJ2-5
D gene: TRBD2
CDR3 length: 16
V gene: TRBV5-8
CDR3 protein: CASSFESGATQETQYF
CDR3 DNA: TGTGCCAGCAGCTTCGAAAGCGGGGCGACTCAAGAGACCCAGTACTTC

J gene: TRBJ1-1
D gene: .
CDR3 length: 18
V gene: TRBV7-9
CDR3 protein: CASSTRQANTRWDTEAFF
CDR3 DNA: TGTGCCAGCAGCACGCGACAGGCGAATACCCGGTGGGACACTGAAGCTTTCTTT

J gene: TRBJ2-7
D gene: TRBD1
CDR3 length: 15
V gene: TRBV7-9
CDR3 protein: CASTDGTGLFYEQYF
CDR3 DNA: TGTGCCAGCACGGACGGGACAGGGTTGTTCTACGAGCAGTACTTC

J gene: TRBJ2-1
D gene: TRBD2
CDR3 length: 15
V gene: TRBV5-6
CDR3 protein: CASSREGTSGGEQFF
CDR3 DNA: TGTGCCAGCAGCCGGGAAGGGACTAGCGGAGGGGAGCAGTTCTTC

J gene: TRBJ2-3
D gene: .
CDR3 length: 12
V gene: TRBV19
CDR3 protein: CAGRGGVDTQYF
CDR3 DNA: TGTGCCGGTAGAGGGGGGGTTGATACGCAGTATTTT

J gene: TRBJ1-1
D gene: TRBD1
CDR3 length: 15
V gene: TRBV30
CDR3 protein: CAWSVSWQGAAEAFF
CDR3 DNA: TGTGCCTGGAGTGTCTCCTGGCAGGGGGCAGCTGAAGCTTTCTTT

J gene: TRBJ1-1
D gene: TRBD1
CDR3 length: 16
V gene: TRBV15
CDR3 protein: CATSRGDRTLNTEAFF
CDR3 DNA: TGTGCCACCAGCAGAGGGGACAGAACCCTGAACACTGAAGCTTTCTTT

J gene: TRBJ2-2
D gene: .
CDR3 length: 14
V gene: TRBV11-3
CDR3 protein: CASSSRRGTGELFF
CDR3 DNA: TGTGCCAGCAGCTCGCGGAGGGGCACCGGGGAGCTGTTTTTT

J gene: TRBJ1-2
D gene: TRBD1
CDR3 length: 14
V gene: TRBV5-1
CDR3 protein: CASSLQGANYGYTF
CDR3 DNA: TGCGCCAGCAGCTTACAGGGGGCTAACTATGGCTACACCTTC

J gene: TRBJ1-2
D gene: TRBD1
CDR3 length: 14
V gene: TRBV2
CDR3 protein: CASSSNQGALGYTF
CDR3 DNA: TGTGCCAGCAGTTCTAACCAGGGGGCCTTAGGCTACACCTTC

J gene: TRBJ2-6
D gene: .
CDR3 length: 15
V gene: TRBV5-4
CDR3 protein: CASSLEWAGANVLTF
CDR3 DNA: TGTGCCAGCAGCTTGGAGTGGGCCGGGGCCAACGTCCTGACTTTC

J gene: TRBJ2-3
D gene: TRBD2
CDR3 length: 18
V gene: TRBV5-1
CDR3 protein: CASCRASGGAFSTDTQYF
CDR3 DNA: TGCGCCAGCTGCCGGGCTAGCGGGGGGGCCTTTTCCACAGATACGCAGTATTTT

J gene: TRBJ1-1
D gene: TRBD1
CDR3 length: 13
V gene: TRBV11-2
CDR3 protein: CATIDRGRTEAFF
CDR3 DNA: TGTGCCACTATTGACAGGGGGCGGACTGAAGCTTTCTTT

J gene: TRBJ2-5
D gene: TRBD2
CDR3 length: 15
V gene: TRBV6-1
CDR3 protein: CASSEVPRGDETQYF
CDR3 DNA: TGTGCCAGCAGTGAAGTTCCCCGGGGGGACGAGACCCAGTACTTC

J gene: TRBJ2-4
D gene: TRBD1
CDR3 length: 16
V gene: TRBV28
CDR3 protein: CASSSLTSGTGGIQYF
CDR3 DNA: TGTGCCAGCAGTTCCTTAACCTCCGGGACAGGGGGCATTCAGTACTTC

J gene: TRBJ1-5
D gene: TRBD1
CDR3 length: 14
V gene: TRBV7-9
CDR3 protein: CASQPIQGGQPQHF
CDR3 DNA: TGTGCCAGCCAACCTATCCAGGGGGGTCAGCCCCAGCATTTT

J gene: TRBJ1-1
D gene: TRBD1
CDR3 length: 18
V gene: TRBV9
CDR3 protein: CASSAISGTGGADTEAFF
CDR3 DNA: TGTGCCAGCAGCGCAATATCCGGGACAGGGGGCGCGGACACTGAAGCTTTCTTT

J gene: TRBJ1-1
D gene: .
CDR3 length: 12
V gene: TRBV5-1
CDR3 protein: CASSLADTEAFF
CDR3 DNA: TGCGCCAGCAGCTTGGCAGACACTGAAGCTTTCTTT

J gene: TRBJ1-4
D gene: .
CDR3 length: 15
V gene: TRBV18
CDR3 protein: CASSPAGGRGEKLFF
CDR3 DNA: TGTGCCAGCTCACCTGCCGGGGGGCGCGGGGAAAAACTGTTTTTT

J gene: TRBJ1-6
D gene: TRBD1
CDR3 length: 16
V gene: TRBV11-2
CDR3 protein: CASSVVGGQGASPLHF
CDR3 DNA: TGTGCCAGCAGCGTAGTAGGGGGACAGGGGGCTTCACCCCTCCACTTT

J gene: TRBJ2-7
D gene: TRBD2
CDR3 length: 17
V gene: TRBV4-2
CDR3 protein: CASSQDGASGGVYEQYF
CDR3 DNA: TGTGCCAGCAGCCAAGACGGCGCTAGCGGGGGGGTTTACGAGCAGTACTTC

J gene: TRBJ2-1
D gene: .
CDR3 length: 15
V gene: TRBV6-1
CDR3 protein: CATLGPWVSYNEQFF
CDR3 DNA: TGTGCCACCTTGGGCCCTTGGGTCTCCTACAATGAGCAGTTCTTC

J gene: TRBJ1-5
D gene: .
CDR3 length: 14
V gene: TRBV27
CDR3 protein: CASSLQGGDQPQHF
CDR3 DNA: TGTGCCAGCAGTTTACAGGGAGGCGATCAGCCCCAGCATTTT

J gene: TRBJ2-5
D gene: TRBD2
CDR3 length: 17
V gene: TRBV7-6
CDR3 protein: CASSLIIPSGGRETQYF
CDR3 DNA: TGTGCCAGCAGCTTAATTATTCCTAGCGGGGGGCGAGAGACCCAGTACTTC

J gene: TRBJ2-6
D gene: .
CDR3 length: 16
V gene: TRBV9
CDR3 protein: CASSVKEGSGANVLTF
CDR3 DNA: TGTGCCAGCAGCGTAAAGGAGGGCTCTGGGGCCAACGTCCTGACTTTC